Listed below are T cell receptor beta chains from one sample, sequenced in a study of control samples from healthy donors and cancer patients. Assay: immunoSEQ multiplex PCR; the TCRdb copy retains only in-frame clones and omits some. The sample shows around 120,000 clones, about 93% of them seen only once. The sample consisted of blood. Receptors were obtained from a man younger than 40 in good health. CDR3s include the opening cysteine and the closing phenylalanine or tryptophan. A D gene is named only where the DNA matches it firmly.

NA,TRBV7-4,TRBJ2-1,TGTGCCAGCAGCATCGGGACCTGGGCCCATGAGCAGTTCTTC,CASSIGTWAHEQFF
NA,TRBV4-1,TRBJ1-1,TGCGCCAGCAGCCCCAACCCCACTGGGGCATTGAACACTGAAGCTTTCTTT,CASSPNPTGALNTEAFF
TRBD1,TRBV27,TRBJ1-1,TGTGCCAGCAGTCACCCGGGACAGGGCGCTGAAGCTTTCTTT,CASSHPGQGAEAFF
NA,TRBV18,TRBJ1-6,TGTGCCAGCTCACTTAGACGGGATAATTCACCCCTCCACTTT,CASSLRRDNSPLHF
TRBD1,TRBV19,TRBJ2-5,TGTGCCAGTAGTATAGGTCGGGACAGGGAGGAAGAGACCCAGTACTTC,CASSIGRDREEETQYF
TRBD1,TRBV2,TRBJ2-3,TGTGCCTCCCCACCCCGGGACAGGGACACAGATACGCAGTATTTT,CASPPRDRDTDTQYF
NA,TRBV24-1,TRBJ2-5,TGTGCCACCAGTGTGGGCTCGGTAGGGGTAGGACAAGAGACCCAGTACTTC,CATSVGSVGVGQETQYF
NA,TRBV6-5,TRBJ1-6,TGTGCCAGCAGGGTTTTTGATTCACCCCTCCACTTT,CASRVFDSPLHF
NA,TRBV27,TRBJ2-3,TGTGCCAGCAGGCACCGGGACATTACAGATACGCAGTATTTT,CASRHRDITDTQYF
NA,TRBV11-2,TRBJ2-1,TGTGCCAGCAGCTTAGATTCCGGGGAGCAGTTCTTC,CASSLDSGEQFF
NA,TRBV10-3,TRBJ2-5,TGTGCCATCAGTGCGTCGGCAGCACAAGAGACCCAGTACTTC,CAISASAAQETQYF
TRBD1,TRBV27,TRBJ1-6,TGTGCCAGCAGTTTAGACAGGGGATTGGATTCACCCCTCCACTTT,CASSLDRGLDSPLHF
NA,TRBV24-1,TRBJ1-2,TGTGCCACCAGTGATTTAGGGACGGACTATGGCTACACCTTC,CATSDLGTDYGYTF
TRBD1,TRBV5-4,TRBJ2-7,TGTGCCAGCAGCTTCCCCGGGACAGGGGTCGACGAGCAGTACTTC,CASSFPGTGVDEQYF
NA,TRBV3-1/TRBV3-2,TRBJ2-3,TGTGCCAGCAGCCAAATTGCAGATACGCAGTATTTT,CASSQIADTQYF
TRBD1,TRBV6-8,TRBJ1-2,TGTGCCAGACCGGGACAGAACTATGGCTACACCTTC,CARPGQNYGYTF
TRBD2,TRBV3-1/TRBV3-2,TRBJ2-1,TGTGCCAGCAGCCCTAGGACTAGGAGCAATGAGCAGTTCTTC,CASSPRTRSNEQFF
NA,TRBV2,TRBJ2-2,TGTGCCAGCAGAAGGACAGTGAACACCGGGGAGCTGTTTTTT,CASRRTVNTGELFF
NA,TRBV7-9,TRBJ1-1,TGTGCCAGCAGCTTTCCGGATGCCGAAGTGACTTTCTTT,CASSFPDAEVTFF
NA,TRBV6-5,TRBJ1-3,TGTGCCAGCAGTTATTTGGCACAGGCTGGAAACACCATATATTTT,CASSYLAQAGNTIYF